The rows below give T cell receptor beta chains drawn from one sample of a study of cytomegalovirus exposure and HLA in healthy donors. Generated by immunoSEQ multiplex PCR, the TCRdb table keeps only in-frame clones and is missing some. The sample contains around 150,000 clones, around 76% of which appear only once. Sample: PBMCs. These receptor sequences come from a female donor in good health and CMV-seronegative. Both conserved end residues are part of each CDR3. A D gene is named only where the DNA matches it firmly. Some rows mark clone size as missing; the rest say once, few, many or name a class of expanded clone.

d_call	j_call	clone_size	v_call	cdr3_nt	cdr3_aa
-	TRBJ1-1	-	TRBV5-1	TGCGCCAGCAGCTTAGGGACATCCACTGAAGCTTTCTTT	CASSLGTSTEAFF
TRBD1	TRBJ1-4	-	TRBV5-6	TGTGCCAGCAGCCCAGGGGGCGCGGGTGAAAAACTGTTTTTT	CASSPGGAGEKLFF
TRBD2	TRBJ2-2	-	TRBV10-3	TGTGGAAGTAGCTCCGGGACTAGCGGGACCACTCCGAACACCGGGGAGCTGTTTTTT	CGSSSGTSGTTPNTGELFF
-	TRBJ1-1	-	TRBV30	TGTGCCTGGAGTGTAGGCCTACTAAACACTGAAGCTTTCTTT	CAWSVGLLNTEAFF
TRBD1	TRBJ2-3	-	TRBV18	TGTGCCAGCTCACCGGGACAGGGGTCAGATACGCAGTATTTT	CASSPGQGSDTQYF
TRBD1	TRBJ2-1	-	TRBV7-3	TGTGCCAGCAGCTTAAGCCGGACAGGGGCCGACAATGAGCAGTTCTTC	CASSLSRTGADNEQFF
-	TRBJ1-3	-	TRBV7-2	TGTGCCAGCAGCTTAGGGCCCTCTGGAAACACCATATATTTT	CASSLGPSGNTIYF
TRBD2	TRBJ2-7	few	TRBV19	TGTGCCAGTAGTATAGAGGCGGGGGGGACCTACGAGCAGTACTTC	CASSIEAGGTYEQYF
-	TRBJ1-2	-	TRBV2	TGTGCCACGCACAGGGAAGTACACTATGGCTACACCTTC	CATHREVHYGYTF
-	TRBJ1-6	-	TRBV5-4	TGTGCCAGCAGCGGTGGGGGGGCTAATTCACCCCTCCACTTT	CASSGGGANSPLHF
TRBD1	TRBJ1-2	-	TRBV18	TGTGCCAGCTCACCGACGACAGGGTCGGGCTATGGCTACACCTTC	CASSPTTGSGYGYTF
-	TRBJ2-2	-	TRBV30	TGTGCCTGGAGTGTAGGGGGAACCGGGGAGCTGTTTTTT	CAWSVGGTGELFF
-	TRBJ2-2	-	TRBV18	TGTGCCAGCTCACCAGGACTATCCACCGGGGAGCTGTTTTTT	CASSPGLSTGELFF
TRBD1	TRBJ1-2	-	TRBV6-5	TGTGCCAGCAGTGAAGGGGGCCGTGGCTACACCTTC	CASSEGGRGYTF
-	TRBJ1-1	few	TRBV6-6	TGTGCCAGCAGTTCCGCGGGCACCCTGAACACTGAAGCTTTCTTT	CASSSAGTLNTEAFF
-	TRBJ1-5	-	TRBV30	TGTGCCTGGAGTGTAATGGGAGGATACAATCAGCCCCAGCATTTT	CAWSVMGGYNQPQHF
-	TRBJ1-5	-	TRBV10-2	TGCGCCACCCGACAAGAGAATCAGCCCCAGCATTTT	CATRQENQPQHF
TRBD1	TRBJ1-1	once	TRBV28	TGTGCCAGCAGTCTGGGACAGGGCTACACTGAAGCTTTCTTT	CASSLGQGYTEAFF
-	TRBJ1-5	-	TRBV10-2	TGCGCCAGCAGTGAGTCAGGAGGGGTTAATAGCAATCAGCCCCAGCATTTT	CASSESGGVNSNQPQHF
TRBD2	TRBJ2-3	-	TRBV4-1	TGCGCCAGCAGCCAAGATTCTAGCGGGGAGACAGATACGCAGTATTTT	CASSQDSSGETDTQYF
TRBD1	TRBJ1-2	-	TRBV7-2	TGTGCCAGCAGCCTAGCCGGACAGGGAAACTATGGCTACACCTTC	CASSLAGQGNYGYTF
TRBD1	TRBJ1-5	-	TRBV7-8	TGTGCCAGCAGCTTAGGGGTGTCGTTGGGACAGAGCAATCAGCCCCAGCATTTT	CASSLGVSLGQSNQPQHF
TRBD1	TRBJ2-5	once	TRBV7-3	TGTGCCAGCAGCTTAGTCGGGACAGGGGAAGAGACCCAGTACTTC	CASSLVGTGEETQYF
-	TRBJ1-4	-	TRBV4-1	TGCGCCAGCAGCCAAGAAGGGCAGGGGCGGGAAAAACTGTTTTTT	CASSQEGQGREKLFF
-	TRBJ2-2	-	TRBV30	TGTGCCTGGAGTGTCACAGGGAACACCGGGGAGCTGTTTTTT	CAWSVTGNTGELFF
-	TRBJ1-4	-	TRBV5-6	TGTGCCAGCAGCGGGGCCTACAATGAAAAACTGTTTTTT	CASSGAYNEKLFF
-	TRBJ1-4	-	TRBV9	TGTGCCAGCACGAGGGGCGGGGCAACTAATGAAAAACTGTTTTTT	CASTRGGATNEKLFF
TRBD1	TRBJ1-1	-	TRBV30	TGTGCCTGGAGTGAACAGGGGTCCACTGAAGCTTTCTTT	CAWSEQGSTEAFF
TRBD2	TRBJ2-7	-	TRBV11-2	TGTGCCAGCAGCTTAGGACCTAGCGGGGGAACCTACGAGCAGTACTTC	CASSLGPSGGTYEQYF
-	TRBJ2-7	-	TRBV5-6	TGTGCCAGCAGTCCTGGGGACACCTACGAGCAGTACTTC	CASSPGDTYEQYF
TRBD1	TRBJ2-7	once	TRBV5-1	TGCGCCAGCAGCTCCACAGGGGGATCCTACGAGCAGTACTTC	CASSSTGGSYEQYF
-	TRBJ2-2	-	TRBV5-1	TGCGCCAGCAGCTTGGAGGCAGGGGAGTCCGGGGAGCTGTTTTTT	CASSLEAGESGELFF
-	TRBJ2-7	-	TRBV30	TGTGCCTGGAGTGCGGGGTACTCCTACGAGCAGTACTTC	CAWSAGYSYEQYF
TRBD1	TRBJ2-7	few	TRBV14	TGTGCCAGCAGCCCGACGGGAAACGACAGGGACACCTACGAGCAGTACTTC	CASSPTGNDRDTYEQYF
TRBD1	TRBJ2-6	-	TRBV5-4	TGTGCCAGCAGCCCCGGGACAGGGGTGGCTGGGGCCAACGTCCTGACTTTC	CASSPGTGVAGANVLTF
-	TRBJ1-2	-	TRBV5-1	TGCGCCAGCAGCTTGGACATCTATGGCTACACCTTC	CASSLDIYGYTF